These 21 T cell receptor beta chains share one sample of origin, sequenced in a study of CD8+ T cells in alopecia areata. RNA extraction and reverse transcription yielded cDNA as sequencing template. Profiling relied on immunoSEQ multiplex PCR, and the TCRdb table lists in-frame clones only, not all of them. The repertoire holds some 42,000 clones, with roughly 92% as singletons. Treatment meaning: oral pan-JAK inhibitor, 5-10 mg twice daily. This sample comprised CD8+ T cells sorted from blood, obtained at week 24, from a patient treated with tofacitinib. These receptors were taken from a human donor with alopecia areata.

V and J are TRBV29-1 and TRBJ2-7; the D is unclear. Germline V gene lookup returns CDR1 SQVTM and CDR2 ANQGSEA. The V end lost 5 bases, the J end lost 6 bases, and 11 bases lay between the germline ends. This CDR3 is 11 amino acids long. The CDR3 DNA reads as TGCAGCGTTCTACGGTTAGCCGAGCAGTACTTC. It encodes CSVLRLAEQYF.

The CDR3: CASSSGTGPYEQYF. In DNA form, the CDR3 reads TGTGCCAGCAGTTCGGGGACAGGGCCCTACGAGCAGTACTTC. This chain joins TRBV27 and TRBJ2-7; TRBD1 aligns across 9 bases. The germline V gene encodes CDR1 MNHEY and CDR2 SMNVEV (reference sequence). J gave up 2 bases and V 4 bases, and 3 bases lay outside the gene matches. The CDR3 covers 14 residues.

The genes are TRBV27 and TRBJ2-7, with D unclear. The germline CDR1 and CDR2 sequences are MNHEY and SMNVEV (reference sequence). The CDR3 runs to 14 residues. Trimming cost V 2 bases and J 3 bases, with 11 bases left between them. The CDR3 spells CASSLRVGYYEQYF. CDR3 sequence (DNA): TGTGCCAGCAGTTTAAGGGTAGGCTACTACGAGCAGTACTTC.

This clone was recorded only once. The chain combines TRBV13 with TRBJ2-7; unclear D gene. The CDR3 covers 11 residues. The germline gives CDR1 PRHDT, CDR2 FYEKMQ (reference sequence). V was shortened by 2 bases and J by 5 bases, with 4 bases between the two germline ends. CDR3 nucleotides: TGTGCCAGCAGCTTATCCCACGAGCAGTACTTC. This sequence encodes CASSLSHEQYF.

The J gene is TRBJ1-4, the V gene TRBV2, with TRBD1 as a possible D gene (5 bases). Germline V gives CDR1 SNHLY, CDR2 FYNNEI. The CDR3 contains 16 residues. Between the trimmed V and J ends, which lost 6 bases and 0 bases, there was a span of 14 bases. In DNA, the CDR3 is TGTGCCAGCAGATTCCAAGCAGGGACAACTAATGAAAAACTGTTTTTT. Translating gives CASRFQAGTTNEKLFF.

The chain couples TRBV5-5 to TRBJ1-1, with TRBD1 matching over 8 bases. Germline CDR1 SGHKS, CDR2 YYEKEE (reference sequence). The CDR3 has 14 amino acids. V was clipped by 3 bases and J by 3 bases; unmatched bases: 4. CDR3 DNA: TGTGCCAGCAGCTGGGGGACAGGTGACACTGAAGCTTTCTTT. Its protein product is CASSWGTGDTEAFF.

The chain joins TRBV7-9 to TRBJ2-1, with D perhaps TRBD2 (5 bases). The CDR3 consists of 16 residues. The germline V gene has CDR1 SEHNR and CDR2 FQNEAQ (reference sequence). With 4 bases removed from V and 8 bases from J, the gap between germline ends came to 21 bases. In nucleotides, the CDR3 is TGTGCCAGCAGCTCCCGCCTCGGGGAGATTGTGGATGAGCAGTTCTTC. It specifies CASSSRLGEIVDEQFF.

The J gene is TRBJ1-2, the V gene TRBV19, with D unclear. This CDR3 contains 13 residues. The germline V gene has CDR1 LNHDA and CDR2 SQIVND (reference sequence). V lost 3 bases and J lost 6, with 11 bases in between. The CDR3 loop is CASSIEGRNGYTF. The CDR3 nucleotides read TGTGCCAGTAGTATTGAGGGAAGGAATGGCTACACCTTC.

As DNA, the CDR3 is TGCAGCGTCGTGCGGGACTACGAGCAGTACTTC. Amino acid sequence: CSVVRDYEQYF. The chain joins TRBV29-1 to TRBJ2-7, with D possibly matching TRBD2 (6 bases). This CDR3 contains 11 residues. Germline V CDR1 and CDR2: SQVTM, ANQGSEA. V was cut by 6 bases and J by 3 bases, with 9 bases left in between.

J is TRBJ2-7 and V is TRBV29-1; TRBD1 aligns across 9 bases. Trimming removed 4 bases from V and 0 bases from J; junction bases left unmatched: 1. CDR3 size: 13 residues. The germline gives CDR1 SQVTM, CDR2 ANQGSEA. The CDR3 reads CSVGDRDSYEQYF. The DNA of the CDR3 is TGCAGCGTTGGGGACAGGGACTCCTACGAGCAGTACTTC.

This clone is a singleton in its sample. The CDR3 loop is CASSLALETQYF. The CDR3 nucleotides are TGTGCCAGCAGCTTAGCACTGGAGACCCAGTACTTC. V and J are TRBV7-6 and TRBJ2-5; no definite D call. The CDR3 totals 12 residues. Germline CDR1 SGHVS, CDR2 FNYEAQ. Trimming pared 0 bases from V and 5 bases from J, leaving 4 bases between.

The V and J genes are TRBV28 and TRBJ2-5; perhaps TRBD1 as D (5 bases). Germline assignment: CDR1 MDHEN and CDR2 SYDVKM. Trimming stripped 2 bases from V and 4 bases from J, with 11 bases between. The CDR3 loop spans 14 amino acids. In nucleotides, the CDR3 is TGTGCCAGCAGTTTAAGGGGCGTAGGAGAGACCCAGTACTTC. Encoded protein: CASSLRGVGETQYF.

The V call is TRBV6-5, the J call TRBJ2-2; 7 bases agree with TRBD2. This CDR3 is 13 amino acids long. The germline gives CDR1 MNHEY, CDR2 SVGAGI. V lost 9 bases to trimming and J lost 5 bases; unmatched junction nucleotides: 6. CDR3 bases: TGTGCCAGTGTCTCCGGGGGGACCGGGGAGCTGTTTTTT. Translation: CASVSGGTGELFF.

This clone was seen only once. The chain's CDR3 is CASSLGVWEGESSYEQYF. The CDR3 nucleotides read TGTGCCAGCAGCTTAGGCGTGTGGGAGGGAGAGAGCTCCTACGAGCAGTACTTC. The chain uses TRBV7-9 and TRBJ2-7, with TRBD2 matching over 7 bases. Germline trimming cut 1 base from V and 0 bases from J; bases unmatched to any gene: 12. Per germline, CDR1 SEHNR and CDR2 FQNEAQ (reference sequence). The CDR3 spans 18 residues. Full variable domain (remainder filled in from reference TRBV7-9 and TRBJ2-7): DTGVSQNPRHKITKRGQNVTFRCDPISEHNRLYWYRQTLGQGPEFLTYFQNEAQLEKSRLLSDRFSAERPKGSFSTLEIQRTEQGDSAMYLCASSLGVWEGESSYEQYFGPGTRLTVT.

CDR3 coding DNA: TGTGCCAGCAGCGGTAGCGGGGGGGCTGGGACAGATACGCAGTATTTT. Its protein product is CASSGSGGAGTDTQYF. This chain uses TRBV6-4 with TRBJ2-3; TRBD2 matches at 11 bases. Germline V gene data show CDR1 as MRHNA and CDR2 as SNTAGT. Germline trimming cut 6 bases from V and 3 bases from J; bases unmatched to any gene: 8. This CDR3 contains 16 residues.

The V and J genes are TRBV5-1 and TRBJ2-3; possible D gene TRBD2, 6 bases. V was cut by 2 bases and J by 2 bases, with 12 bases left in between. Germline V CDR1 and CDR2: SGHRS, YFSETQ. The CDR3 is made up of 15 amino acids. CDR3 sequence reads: CASSFEGTYTDTQYF. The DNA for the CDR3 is TGCGCCAGCAGCTTTGAGGGGACTTACACAGATACGCAGTATTTT.

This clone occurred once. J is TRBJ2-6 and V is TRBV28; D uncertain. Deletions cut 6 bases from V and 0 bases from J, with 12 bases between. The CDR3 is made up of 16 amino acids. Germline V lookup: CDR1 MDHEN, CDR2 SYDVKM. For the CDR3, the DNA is TGTGCCAGCAGAGTAGGAGCCCTCTCTGGGGCCAACGTCCTGACTTTC. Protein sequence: CASRVGALSGANVLTF.

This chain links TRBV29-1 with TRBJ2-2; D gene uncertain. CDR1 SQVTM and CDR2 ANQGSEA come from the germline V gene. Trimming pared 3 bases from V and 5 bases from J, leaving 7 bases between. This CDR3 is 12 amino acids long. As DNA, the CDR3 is TGCAGCGTTGAGCGTAATACCGGGGAGCTGTTTTTT. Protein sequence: CSVERNTGELFF.

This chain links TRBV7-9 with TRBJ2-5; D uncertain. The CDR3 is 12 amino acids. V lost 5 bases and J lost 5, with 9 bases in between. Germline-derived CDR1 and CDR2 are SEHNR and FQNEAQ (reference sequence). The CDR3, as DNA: TGTGCCAGCAGCGCCAATGTGGAGACCCAGTACTTC. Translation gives CASSANVETQYF.

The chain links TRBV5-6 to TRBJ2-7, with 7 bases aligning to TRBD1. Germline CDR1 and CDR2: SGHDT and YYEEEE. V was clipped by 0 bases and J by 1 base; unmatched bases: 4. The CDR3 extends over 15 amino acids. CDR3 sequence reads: CASSLAGQASYEQYF. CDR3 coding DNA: TGTGCCAGCAGCTTGGCAGGACAGGCTTCCTACGAGCAGTACTTC.

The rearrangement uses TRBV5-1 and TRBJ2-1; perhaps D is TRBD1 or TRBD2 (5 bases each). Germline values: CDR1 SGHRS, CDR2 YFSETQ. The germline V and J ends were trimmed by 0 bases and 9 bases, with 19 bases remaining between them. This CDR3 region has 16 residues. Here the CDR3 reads CASSLGVDRTGPEQFF. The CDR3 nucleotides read TGCGCCAGCAGCTTGGGGGTAGACAGAACGGGGCCTGAGCAGTTCTTC.